The present T cell receptor beta chain was sequenced within a study of T cell responses to AZD1222 COVID-19 vaccine. General study points: At 160-218 and 743-854, vaccine-associated CD4 TCRs were dominant, and they spanned spike.

Using immunoSEQ multiplex PCR, the repertoire was profiled, and TCRdb retains in-frame clones only, with some absent. The profile shows over 75,000 clones, roughly 85% of them singletons. Note on this clone: Its antigen is undetermined.

With 7 bases removed from V and 2 bases from J, the gap between germline ends came to 9 bases. There are 13 residues in the CDR3. CDR1 MNHEY and CDR2 SVGAGI come from the germline V gene. The material was peripheral blood, obtained 28 days after the second AZD1222 dose. J is TRBJ1-5 and V is TRBV6-5; no firm D call. The receptor's source is an adult who received the AZD1222 COVID-19 vaccine. The CDR3 loop reads CASTHNGNQPQHF. The CDR3 DNA follows: TGTGCCAGCACCCACAACGGCAATCAGCCCCAGCATTTT.